The rows below give T cell receptor beta chains drawn from one sample of a study of OX40 agonist ivuxolimab in advanced cancers. Here immunoSEQ multiplex PCR was the method, and the copy in TCRdb shows in-frame clones only, minus some. The sample has approximately 84,000 clones, roughly 86% seen once. The specimen comprised CD4+ or CD8+ T cells sorted from blood, sampled in a trial of the OX40 agonist ivuxolimab. The receptors here all came from an adult with an advanced solid tumor such as melanoma, head and neck, liver or kidney cancer. Both conserved end residues are part of each CDR3. The D gene is left open where the match is weak. Size is omitted from some rows. Given values are once, few, many or a class for expanded clones.

J: TRBJ1-2
V: TRBV6-6
D: .
size: .
CDR3: CASSYYAGSYGYTF
DNA: TGTGCCAGCAGTTATTACGCAGGGTCCTATGGCTACACCTTC

J: TRBJ2-5
V: TRBV6-6
D: TRBD2
size: .
CDR3: CASSLTRTSAKETQYF
DNA: TGTGCCAGCAGTTTGACACGGACTAGCGCGAAAGAGACCCAGTACTTC

J: TRBJ1-1
V: TRBV30
D: .
size: .
CDR3: CAWSVQGQSVAFF
DNA: TGTGCCTGGAGTGTACAGGGACAATCAGTGGCTTTCTTT

J: TRBJ1-2
V: TRBV7-2
D: .
size: once
CDR3: CASSLDSYGYTF
DNA: TGTGCCAGCAGCTTAGACAGCTATGGCTACACCTTC

J: TRBJ2-3
V: TRBV6-1
D: .
size: .
CDR3: CASTITGHITDTQYF
DNA: TGTGCCAGTACAATAACGGGACATATAACAGATACGCAGTATTTT

J: TRBJ2-2
V: TRBV4-1
D: TRBD1
size: few
CDR3: CASSQVGGRGRHKPGELFF
DNA: TGCGCCAGCAGCCAAGTGGGCGGCAGGGGGCGGCATAAGCCCGGGGAGCTGTTTTTT

J: TRBJ2-4
V: TRBV7-6
D: .
size: .
CDR3: CASSLEAGAKNIQYF
DNA: TGTGCCAGCAGCTTAGAGGCAGGGGCCAAAAACATTCAGTACTTC

J: TRBJ2-5
V: TRBV6-6
D: .
size: .
CDR3: CASRSGQETQYF
DNA: TGTGCCAGCAGATCCGGACAAGAGACCCAGTACTTC

J: TRBJ2-7
V: TRBV6-5
D: TRBD1
size: .
CDR3: CASRFRDRGIYEQYF
DNA: TGTGCCAGCAGGTTCCGGGACAGGGGAATCTACGAGCAGTACTTC

J: TRBJ1-4
V: TRBV2
D: .
size: .
CDR3: CASTLGEGSEKLFF
DNA: TGTGCCAGCACCCTTGGGGAGGGTAGTGAAAAACTGTTTTTT

J: TRBJ1-1
V: TRBV7-2
D: .
size: .
CDR3: CASSFSGAYTDEAFF
DNA: TGTGCCAGCAGCTTCTCAGGGGCCTACACCGATGAAGCTTTCTTT

J: TRBJ1-2
V: TRBV6-5
D: .
size: once
CDR3: CASSSNYGYTF
DNA: TGTGCCAGCAGTTCTAACTATGGCTACACCTTC

J: TRBJ2-7
V: TRBV5-6
D: TRBD2
size: .
CDR3: CASSPQRGSSYEQYF
DNA: TGTGCCAGCAGCCCCCAGCGGGGTAGCTCCTACGAGCAGTACTTC

J: TRBJ1-2
V: TRBV7-9
D: .
size: few
CDR3: CASSLVGFGYTF
DNA: TGTGCCAGCAGCTTAGTGGGATTCGGCTACACCTTC

J: TRBJ1-4
V: TRBV11-2
D: .
size: .
CDR3: CASSSMTDGHEKLFF
DNA: TGTGCCAGCAGCTCAATGACGGACGGCCATGAAAAACTGTTTTTT

J: TRBJ1-2
V: TRBV14
D: .
size: .
CDR3: CASSQDWGSTNYGYTF
DNA: TGTGCCAGCAGCCAAGATTGGGGCTCTACAAACTATGGCTACACCTTC

J: TRBJ1-1
V: TRBV6-6
D: TRBD1
size: .
CDR3: CASSSGQGARGTEAFF
DNA: TGTGCCAGCAGTTCGGGACAGGGGGCCAGGGGCACTGAAGCTTTCTTT

J: TRBJ2-1
V: TRBV19
D: .
size: .
CDR3: CASSRKWNEQFF
DNA: TGTGCCAGTAGTAGAAAGTGGAATGAGCAGTTCTTC

J: TRBJ2-5
V: TRBV6-5
D: .
size: once
CDR3: CASSEPTETQYF
DNA: TGTGCCAGCAGTGAGCCCACAGAGACCCAGTACTTC

J: TRBJ1-5
V: TRBV6-1
D: .
size: .
CDR3: CASSEAGAGRWNSNQPQHF
DNA: TGTGCCAGCAGTGAAGCGGGGGCAGGGCGATGGAATAGCAATCAGCCCCAGCATTTT

J: TRBJ2-1
V: TRBV7-3
D: .
size: .
CDR3: CASSKGTGLANEQFF
DNA: TGTGCCAGCAGCAAGGGAACTGGCCTTGCCAATGAGCAGTTCTTC

J: TRBJ1-4
V: TRBV5-1
D: .
size: once
CDR3: CASSLEGGRANEKLFF
DNA: TGCGCCAGCAGCTTGGAAGGGGGACGGGCTAATGAAAAACTGTTTTTT

J: TRBJ2-7
V: TRBV5-1
D: .
size: .
CDR3: CASSLAGTGSSYEQYF
DNA: TGCGCCAGCAGCTTGGCCGGGACGGGAAGCTCCTACGAGCAGTACTTC

J: TRBJ2-3
V: TRBV18
D: .
size: .
CDR3: CASSPPVSTDTQYF
DNA: TGTGCCAGCTCACCGCCGGTTAGCACCGATACGCAGTATTTT

J: TRBJ1-5
V: TRBV18
D: TRBD1
size: once
CDR3: CASSSGQGSSNQPQHF
DNA: TGTGCCAGCTCATCGGGACAGGGGTCGAGCAATCAGCCCCAGCATTTT

J: TRBJ2-7
V: TRBV5-4
D: TRBD2
size: .
CDR3: CASSLGLAGGPGGYEQYF
DNA: TGTGCCAGCAGCTTGGGTCTAGCGGGGGGGCCTGGTGGCTACGAGCAGTACTTC

J: TRBJ2-5
V: TRBV14
D: TRBD2
size: .
CDR3: CASSEMRTSGSIKTQYF
DNA: TGTGCCAGCAGCGAGATGAGGACTAGCGGGAGTATAAAGACCCAGTACTTC

J: TRBJ1-2
V: TRBV6-1
D: .
size: .
CDR3: CASSFAGSGYTF
DNA: TGTGCCAGCAGTTTCGCCGGCTCGGGCTACACCTTC

J: TRBJ2-3
V: TRBV4-1
D: .
size: few
CDR3: CASRGDGFREADTQYF
DNA: TGCGCCAGCAGAGGAGACGGATTCCGAGAAGCAGATACGCAGTATTTT

J: TRBJ1-1
V: TRBV12-5
D: TRBD1
size: .
CDR3: CASGLATTGHTEAFF
DNA: TGTGCTAGTGGTTTGGCCACGACAGGGCACACTGAAGCTTTCTTT

J: TRBJ1-1
V: TRBV6-6
D: .
size: few
CDR3: CASSQVSNTEAFF
DNA: TGTGCCAGCAGTCAAGTCTCAAACACTGAAGCTTTCTTT

J: TRBJ2-3
V: TRBV5-4
D: .
size: once
CDR3: CASSGPKGADTQYF
DNA: TGTGCCAGCAGCGGGCCTAAAGGGGCAGATACGCAGTATTTT

J: TRBJ1-2
V: TRBV9
D: .
size: few
CDR3: CASSRGAQGYTF
DNA: TGTGCCAGCAGCCGGGGGGCGCAGGGCTACACCTTC

J: TRBJ2-3
V: TRBV6-1
D: .
size: .
CDR3: CASSSSTDTQYF
DNA: TGTGCCAGCAGCTCTAGCACAGATACGCAGTATTTT

J: TRBJ1-1
V: TRBV9
D: .
size: .
CDR3: CASSVGFRAPEAFF
DNA: TGTGCCAGCAGCGTAGGTTTTCGGGCTCCTGAAGCTTTCTTT

J: TRBJ1-6
V: TRBV9
D: .
size: .
CDR3: CASTGINSPLHF
DNA: TGTGCCAGCACGGGGATAAATTCACCCCTCCACTTT

J: TRBJ2-3
V: TRBV7-9
D: .
size: .
CDR3: CASSSRMEGTQYF
DNA: TGTGCCAGCAGCTCCCGGATGGAAGGTACGCAGTATTTT

J: TRBJ2-2
V: TRBV27
D: TRBD2
size: few
CDR3: CASRALAGAVAGELFF
DNA: TGTGCCAGCAGGGCTCTAGCGGGAGCTGTCGCCGGGGAGCTGTTTTTT

J: TRBJ1-2
V: TRBV11-2
D: TRBD1
size: .
CDR3: CASNPGQTNYGYTF
DNA: TGTGCCAGCAACCCGGGACAGACTAACTATGGCTACACCTTC

J: TRBJ2-3
V: TRBV7-9
D: .
size: .
CDR3: CASSFQGGADTQYF
DNA: TGTGCCAGCAGCTTCCAGGGTGGGGCAGATACGCAGTATTTT

J: TRBJ2-4
V: TRBV4-1
D: .
size: .
CDR3: CASSPVRGQEAKNIQYF
DNA: TGCGCCAGCAGCCCAGTGCGGGGGCAAGAGGCCAAAAACATTCAGTACTTC

J: TRBJ1-1
V: TRBV2
D: .
size: .
CDR3: CASTLTKNTEAFF
DNA: TGTGCCAGCACTTTAACAAAGAACACTGAAGCTTTCTTT

J: TRBJ1-2
V: TRBV7-9
D: .
size: .
CDR3: CASSPGQGLDGYTF
DNA: TGTGCCAGCAGCCCCGGGCAGGGCTTGGATGGCTACACCTTC

J: TRBJ1-5
V: TRBV7-7
D: .
size: .
CDR3: CASSLVLLRAQHF
DNA: TGTGCCAGCAGCTTAGTACTTCTTAGGGCCCAGCATTTT

J: TRBJ2-3
V: TRBV4-1
D: .
size: .
CDR3: CASSHNKEAGVWSGDIVDTQYF
DNA: TGCGCCAGCAGCCACAACAAGGAGGCAGGGGTATGGTCGGGGGATATAGTAGATACGCAGTATTTT

J: TRBJ2-1
V: TRBV19
D: TRBD2
size: .
CDR3: CASSRTSGRFRDEQFF
DNA: TGTGCCAGTAGTCGAACTAGCGGGAGATTTAGGGATGAGCAGTTCTTC

J: TRBJ2-3
V: TRBV7-2
D: TRBD2
size: once
CDR3: CASFATSGITDTQYF
DNA: TGTGCCAGCTTCGCGACTAGCGGGATCACAGATACGCAGTATTTT

J: TRBJ2-5
V: TRBV7-9
D: TRBD2
size: .
CDR3: CASSSQREGPETQYF
DNA: TGTGCCAGCAGCTCGCAGCGGGAGGGCCCAGAGACCCAGTACTTC

J: TRBJ2-2
V: TRBV5-5
D: .
size: .
CDR3: CASSSNLAGELFF
DNA: TGTGCCAGCAGCTCAAACTTGGCCGGGGAGCTGTTTTTT

J: TRBJ1-4
V: TRBV11-2
D: TRBD1
size: .
CDR3: CASSLIGTGVYEKLFF
DNA: TGTGCCAGCAGCTTAATCGGGACAGGGGTTTATGAAAAACTGTTTTTT

J: TRBJ1-4
V: TRBV7-2
D: TRBD1
size: .
CDR3: CASSLGWTGGEEKLFF
DNA: TGTGCCAGCAGCTTAGGGTGGACAGGGGGGGAGGAAAAACTGTTTTTT